Listed here are 3 T cell receptor beta chains from one sample, sequenced in a study of identical twins. TCRdb ran MiXCR on the 5' RACE reads and lists one entry per CDR3 protein. Among hundreds of thousands of distinct CDR3 sequences listed, about 12% were seen once. The same specimen was also included in a second study, on yellow fever vaccine responses in identical twins.

Sequencing was performed on PBMCs. The receptors were gathered from a woman under 30 in good health.

This clonotype turned up a few times. This chain joins TRBV18 and TRBJ1-5, with D possibly TRBD1 on 5 matching bases. The germline V gene has CDR1 KGHSH and CDR2 LQKENI. This CDR3 has 13 residues. Trimming removed 8 bases from V and 5 bases from J, with 13 bases in between. The CDR3 region is CASNGGDHQPQHF. The CDR3 DNA reads as TGTGCCAGCAACGGGGGAGACCATCAGCCCCAGCATTTT.

The chain joins TRBV5-1 to TRBJ2-2, with D tentatively TRBD1 (5 bases). This CDR3 contains 15 residues. Germline V gene sequence: CDR1 SGHRS, CDR2 YFSETQ. V lost 4 bases to trimming and J lost 4 bases, with 14 bases between them. The CDR3 DNA reads TGCGCCAGCAGCGGGGCAGCGTCTGCCACCGGGGAGCTGTTTTTT. It encodes CASSGAASATGELFF.

This rearrangement joins TRBV9 to TRBJ2-5, with D possibly being TRBD1 or TRBD2 (5 bases each). The CDR3 spans 16 residues. In germline, CDR1 is SGDLS, CDR2 YYNGEE. V lost 0 bases and J lost 1, with 13 bases in between. CDR3 DNA sequence: TGTGCCAGCAGCGTAGGGGGGATAGACAGCCAAGAGACCCAGTACTTC. Amino acid sequence: CASSVGGIDSQETQYF.